This entry concerns a single TCR beta chain. Different DNA sequences within this sample yield the same CDR3. These data originate in a study of Ad26.COV2.S vaccination and SARS-CoV-2 variants. V was shortened by 1 base and J by 2 bases, with 8 bases between the two germline ends. CDR1 is KGHSH, CDR2 LQKENI, per germline. The CDR3 contains 14 residues. Generated by immunoSEQ multiplex PCR, the TCRdb table keeps only in-frame clones and is missing some. The table has fewer than 800,000 clones, around 90% seen once. Treatment in this sample: 15 to 20 received Ad26.COV2.S at low or high dose, single or two shots; about 5 received placebo; per-sample allocation not given. Each sample was drawn 63 days after the first injection (of vaccine or placebo).

The receptor's source is a person between 18 and 65 years old who received the Ad26.COV2.S COVID-19 vaccine or a placebo. Sample: peripheral blood, taken in a trial of Ad26.COV2.S vaccine versus placebo. This chain links TRBV18 with TRBJ2-5; a weak D match, TRBD1 (6 bases). The CDR3: CASSPRGGQETQYF. DNA of the CDR3: TGTGCCAGCTCACCACGAGGGGGACAAGAGACCCAGTACTTC.